These T cell receptor beta chains were read from a single sample in a study of blood T cell repertoires in COVID-19. Here immunoSEQ multiplex PCR was the method, and the copy in TCRdb shows in-frame clones only, minus some. The sample has 70,000 to 95,000 clones, around four fifths seen once. The sample taken for sequencing was peripheral blood. These receptor sequences come from a woman in her 70s with active or convalescent COVID-19. Each CDR3 is given with its conserved first and last residue. Each record gives: V gene, J gene, clone size, D gene, CDR3 DNA, CDR3 protein. D genes are given only for firm matches. Clone sizes are given selectively: once, few, many, or a class where the clone is expanded.

TRBV6-5	TRBJ2-7	-	TRBD1	TGTGCCAGCAGTTACTCCGGGACAGGGGGCTACGAGCAGTACTTC	CASSYSGTGGYEQYF
TRBV2	TRBJ2-1	-	TRBD2	TGTGCCACCTCCCCGTCAGCGGGGGGGCCGAGCGAGCAGTTCTTC	CATSPSAGGPSEQFF
TRBV4-3	TRBJ2-3	-	TRBD2	TGCGCCAGCAGCCAAGATCAGTCAGCGGGGGCCGGGGGTGATACGCAGTATTTT	CASSQDQSAGAGGDTQYF
TRBV4-1	TRBJ1-4	-	-	TGCGCCAGCAGCCGGGGGCCGAGAGAAAAACTGTTTTTT	CASSRGPREKLFF
TRBV5-4	TRBJ2-2	-	TRBD2	TGTGCCAGCACCCGGACTAGCGGGTTGCTGGGGACCGGGGAGCTGTTTTTT	CASTRTSGLLGTGELFF
TRBV7-2	TRBJ2-3	-	TRBD1	TGTGCCAGCAGCTTATCAGGGGGAGATACGCAGTATTTT	CASSLSGGDTQYF
TRBV7-2	TRBJ2-2	few	-	TGTGCCAGCAGCTTATGGGGCGGCACTAACACCGGGGAGCTGTTTTTT	CASSLWGGTNTGELFF
TRBV5-1	TRBJ2-2	-	TRBD2	TGCGCCAGCAGCTTGGAGGTAGCGGGGGACACCGGGGAGCTGTTTTTT	CASSLEVAGDTGELFF
TRBV6-5	TRBJ1-1	-	-	TGTGCCAGCAGACAAACAGGGTTGAGAGTTTCTGAAGCTTTCTTT	CASRQTGLRVSEAFF
TRBV3-1/TRBV3-2	TRBJ2-2	-	-	TGTGCCAGCAGCCCTCGGGGGAACACCGGGGAGCTGTTTTTT	CASSPRGNTGELFF
TRBV28	TRBJ2-3	-	-	TGTGCCGGAGGGATCCGCGATACGCAGTATTTT	CAGGIRDTQYF
TRBV4-1	TRBJ1-5	-	TRBD1	TGCGCCAGCAGCCAAGTAATGGGACAGAACAATCAGCCCCAGCATTTT	CASSQVMGQNNQPQHF
TRBV18	TRBJ1-1	-	-	TGTGCCAGCTCACCTGGACAGAACACTGAAGCTTTCTTT	CASSPGQNTEAFF
TRBV6-1	TRBJ1-4	-	TRBD1	TGTGCCAGCAGTGACGACAGGGGGGGTGAAAAACTGTTTTTT	CASSDDRGGEKLFF
TRBV4-1	TRBJ2-1	-	TRBD2	TGCGCCAGCAGCCAAGATATCGGGGGGGTCTACAATGAGCAGTTCTTC	CASSQDIGGVYNEQFF
TRBV7-8	TRBJ2-1	-	TRBD2	TGTGCCAGCAGCTCCAGGACTAGCGGGGGGGCATTCTACAATGAGCAGTTCTTC	CASSSRTSGGAFYNEQFF